These 24 T cell receptor beta chains were sequenced from one sample in a study of blood T cell repertoires in COVID-19. Sequencing used immunoSEQ multiplex PCR; TCRdb keeps in-frame clones, though not all of them. This table has nearly 110,000 clones, approximately 88% appearing once. Sequenced material: peripheral blood. The receptor source for this set is a man between 45 and 60 years old with active or convalescent COVID-19.

This chain uses TRBV7-6 with TRBJ1-5; D is unclear. From germline, CDR1 is SGHVS and CDR2 FNYEAQ. V was pared by 0 bases and J by 3 bases, with 9 bases between. The CDR3 length is 15 residues. The CDR3, as DNA: TGTGCCAGCAGCTTAGCGATCGGTAACAATCAGCCCCAGCATTTT. Amino acid sequence: CASSLAIGNNQPQHF.

Only one count was recorded for this clone. The J gene is TRBJ1-5, the V gene TRBV7-9; 7 bases fit TRBD1. This CDR3 is 16 amino acids long. V shed 2 bases, J shed 3 bases, and the junction held 7 bases outside the gene matches. Germline V CDR1 and CDR2: SEHNR, FQNEAQ (reference sequence). CDR3 sequence: CASSLSRGTANQPQHF. Here the CDR3 DNA reads TGTGCCAGCAGCTTAAGTCGTGGGACAGCCAATCAGCCCCAGCATTTT.

The chain combines TRBV2 with TRBJ1-6; the D gene is possibly TRBD1 (5 bases). This CDR3 has 14 residues. The V end lost 9 bases, the J end lost 5 bases, and 14 bases lay between the germline ends. Germline V gene sequence: CDR1 SNHLY, CDR2 FYNNEI. The CDR3 spells CASSFRVDNSPLHF. The CDR3 region has the DNA TGTGCCAGTTCGTTCAGGGTTGATAATTCACCCCTCCACTTT.

The chain joins TRBV7-8 to TRBJ2-3, with 8 bases identical to TRBD1. V shed 5 bases and J 2 bases; nucleotides not matched to a gene: 21. From germline, CDR1 is SGHVS and CDR2 FQNEAQ. The CDR3 has 20 amino acids. DNA of the CDR3: TGTGCCAGCAGCACCCGACAGGGGCCAACTAGCTATCCGCACACAGATACGCAGTATTTT. Translation: CASSTRQGPTSYPHTDTQYF. The variable domain in full, with the rest retrieved from reference TRBV7-8 and TRBJ2-3, is GAGVSQSPRYKVAKRGQDVALRCDPISGHVSLFWYQQALGQGPEFLTYFQNEAQLDKSGLPSDRFFAERPEGSVSTLKIQRTQQEDSAVYLCASSTRQGPTSYPHTDTQYFGPGTRLTVL.

This sequence joins TRBV27 and TRBJ2-1; 12 bases map to TRBD2. J lost 6 bases, V lost 2 bases, and 8 bases had no gene match. Germline values: CDR1 MNHEY, CDR2 SMNVEV (reference sequence). The length of the CDR3 is 17 residues. As DNA, the CDR3 is TGTGCCAGCAGTTTAGAGGTCGGACTAGCGGGGACCAATGAGCAGTTCTTC. It specifies CASSLEVGLAGTNEQFF.

The J gene is TRBJ2-5, the V gene TRBV11-2; 10 bases align to TRBD2. Germline CDR1 SGHAT, CDR2 FQNNGV. The CDR3 covers 18 residues. Losses at the gene ends were 0 bases for V and 4 bases for J; bases not matched to a gene: 11. CDR3 in amino acids: CASSLDETSGILGETQYF. The CDR3 nucleotides read TGTGCCAGCAGCTTAGATGAAACTAGCGGGATATTGGGAGAGACCCAGTACTTC.

V gene TRBV4-2 combines with J gene TRBJ2-5; 8 bases are a match to TRBD2. The germline CDR1 and CDR2 sequences are LGHNA and YNFKEQ. The V and J ends lost 4 bases and 5 bases, in that order; junction bases with no gene match: 21. The CDR3 spans 19 residues. The CDR3 DNA reads TGTGCCAGCAGCCTCAGATTTCCCCTTGTCCAGCGGGAGTCGGAGACCCAGTACTTC. It is translated as CASSLRFPLVQRESETQYF.

This chain connects TRBV19 to TRBJ1-2; D is unresolved. Germline lookup yields CDR1 LNHDA and CDR2 SQIVND (reference sequence). The V end was cut by 3 bases, the J end by 6 bases, with 8 bases between. CDR3 length equals 12 residues. The CDR3 DNA sequence: TGTGCCAGTAGTATTCCGGCGGATGGCTACACCTTC. Translation gives CASSIPADGYTF.

The rearrangement links TRBV19 to TRBJ1-5; D remains ambiguous. The CDR3 loop spans 13 amino acids. Per the germline V gene, CDR1 is LNHDA and CDR2 is SQIVND (reference sequence). Between the trimmed V and J ends, which lost 1 base and 3 bases, there was a span of 4 bases. The CDR3 bases are TGTGCCAGTAGTATAGCTAACAATCAGCCCCAGCATTTT. This codes for CASSIANNQPQHF.

The CDR3 is CASSQAQGGGNQPQHF. The CDR3 DNA reads as TGTGCCAGCAGCCAAGCCCAGGGAGGTGGCAATCAGCCCCAGCATTTT. The rearrangement uses TRBV3-1 (or the pseudogene TRBV3-2) and TRBJ1-5, with a possible D match to TRBD1 (5 bases). Looked up from germline, CDR1 is LGHDT and CDR2 is YNNKEL (reference sequence). With 1 base removed from V and 2 bases from J, the gap between germline ends came to 12 bases. The CDR3 loop spans 16 amino acids.

V gene TRBV6-5 combines with J gene TRBJ1-4; perhaps TRBD1 as D (5 bases). The CDR3 extends over 13 amino acids. Per the germline V gene, CDR1 is MNHEY and CDR2 is SVGAGI. V was trimmed by 5 bases and J by 5 bases, leaving 9 bases between them. Here the CDR3 DNA reads TGTGCCAGCAGTCGGGGGGGGAATGAAAAACTGTTTTTT. Translated, it gives CASSRGGNEKLFF.

This chain joins TRBV24-1 and TRBJ1-2; 7 nucleotides line up with TRBD1. Trimming cost V 3 bases and J 2 bases; bases outside gene matches: 14. The germline gives CDR1 KGHDR, CDR2 SFDVKD. This CDR3 is built from 18 residues. CDR3 loop: CATSDKAGTANVNYGYTF. CDR3 sequence (DNA): TGTGCCACCAGTGATAAGGCCGGGACAGCCAACGTCAACTATGGCTACACCTTC.

This clone was recorded once. The chain uses TRBV5-1 and TRBJ2-2; the D gene is possibly TRBD1 (6 bases). The CDR3 extends over 16 amino acids. The germline V gene encodes CDR1 SGHRS and CDR2 YFSETQ. The germline V and J ends were trimmed by 4 bases and 1 base, with 14 bases remaining between them. This CDR3 is CASSVAGALNTGELFF. In nucleotides, the CDR3 is TGCGCCAGCAGCGTCGCAGGGGCCCTGAACACCGGGGAGCTGTTTTTT.

The gene calls are TRBV2 and TRBJ1-2; the D gene is possibly TRBD1 (5 bases). The CDR3 covers 15 residues. V lost 0 bases, J lost 4 bases, and 12 bases lay in between. Germline V CDR1 and CDR2: SNHLY, FYNNEI. The CDR3 DNA reads as TGTGCCAGCAGTGAAGCGCTAGGGGCGGTCTATGGCTACACCTTC. It codes for CASSEALGAVYGYTF. Variable domain in full (rest from reference TRBV2 and TRBJ1-2): EPEVTQTPSHQVTQMGQEVILRCVPISNHLYFYWYRQILGQKVEFLVSFYNNEISEKSEIFDDQFSVERPDGSNFTLKIRSTKLEDSAMYFCASSEALGAVYGYTFGSGTRLTVV.

In this sample, this clone turned up a few times. The chain links TRBV4-1 to TRBJ2-7; 8 positions agree with TRBD2. Germline CDR1 and CDR2: MGHRA and YSYEKL. CDR3 length: 18 amino acids. Trimming removed 1 base from V and 2 bases from J; junction bases left unmatched: 13. CDR3 protein: CASSQGAPAVAGTYEQYF. The CDR3 DNA is TGCGCCAGCAGCCAAGGGGCCCCAGCCGTAGCGGGGACCTACGAGCAGTACTTC.

The chain recombines TRBV25-1 with TRBJ1-2; 9 bases are a match to TRBD1. Germline CDR1 and CDR2: MGHDK and SYGVNS. After removal of 10 bases from V and 4 bases from J, the junction contained 7 bases not matched to a gene. This CDR3 region has 13 residues. CDR3 amino acids: CATRDRAGYGYTF. CDR3 DNA sequence: TGTGCCACCCGGGACAGGGCGGGCTATGGCTACACCTTC.

This chain joins TRBV4-1 and TRBJ1-1; possibly TRBD1 for D (5 bases). The CDR3 is made up of 17 amino acids. Germline CDR1 reads MGHRA; CDR2 reads YSYEKL. V lost 4 bases and J lost 9, with 27 bases in between. In DNA form, the CDR3 reads TGCGCCAGCAGCCTCACCCTCCCCCCCCCAGGGTTATTCAAAGCTTTCTTT. Its translation: CASSLTLPPPGLFKAFF.

This clone was counted a single time. This chain connects TRBV11-2 to TRBJ1-2, with D perhaps matching TRBD1 (5 bases). Germline CDR1 reads SGHAT; CDR2 reads FQNNGV. This CDR3 spans 12 amino acids. V was trimmed by 5 bases and J by 4 bases, leaving 8 bases between them. The CDR3 nucleotides read TGTGCCAGCAGCCCACAGGCCTATGGCTACACCTTC. It translates to CASSPQAYGYTF. The complete variable domain, with remaining parts taken from reference TRBV11-2 and TRBJ1-2, reads EAGVAQSPRYKIIEKRQSVAFWCNPISGHATLYWYQQILGQGPKLLIQFQNNGVVDDSQLPKDRFSAERLKGVDSTLKIQPAKLEDSAVYLCASSPQAYGYTFGSGTRLTVV.

To note about this clone: One junction end disagrees with the germline gene, perhaps due to a read error. The chain joins TRBV29-1 to TRBJ2-3; 12 bases are shared with TRBD2. Germline-derived CDR1 and CDR2 are SQVTM and ANQGSEA. The CDR3 contains 15 residues. CDR3 residues: CSVASTSGSYDTQYF. The DNA for the CDR3 is TGCAGTGTTGCCTCGACTAGCGGGAGTTATGATACGCAGTATTTT.

The J gene is TRBJ2-7, the V gene TRBV9; 14 bases map to TRBD2. Germline CDR1 reads SGDLS; CDR2 reads YYNGEE. The CDR3 has 16 residues. With V trimmed by 4 bases and J by 3 bases, 6 bases remained unmatched. The CDR3 reads CASSKGLAGVGYEQYF. In DNA form, the CDR3 reads TGTGCCAGCAGCAAGGGACTAGCGGGAGTAGGCTACGAGCAGTACTTC.

This chain links TRBV19 with TRBJ2-1, with TRBD2 matching over 12 bases. The junction had 6 bases not matched to a gene; V was cut back by 3 bases and J by 12 bases. There are 14 residues in the CDR3. In germline, CDR1 is LNHDA, CDR2 SQIVND (reference sequence). This chain's CDR3 is CASSILAGGPGQFF. The CDR3 DNA is TGTGCCAGTAGTATCCTAGCGGGAGGGCCAGGGCAGTTCTTC.

The chain employs TRBV28 and TRBJ2-7, with TRBD2 matching 8 bases. The CDR3 has 18 residues. Losses at the gene ends were 3 bases for V and 9 bases for J; bases not matched to a gene: 22. The germline V gene has CDR1 MDHEN and CDR2 SYDVKM. The CDR3 loop is CASSFLLGGGRNLRGQYF. CDR3 DNA: TGTGCCAGCAGTTTCCTTCTCGGCGGGGGGCGTAATCTACGAGGGCAGTACTTC. Variable domain in full (rest from reference TRBV28 and TRBJ2-7): DVKVTQSSRYLVKRTGEKVFLECVQDMDHENMFWYRQDPGLGLRLIYFSYDVKMKEKGDIPEGYSVSREKKERFSLILESASTNQTSMYLCASSFLLGGGRNLRGQYFGPGTRLTVT.

The rearrangement joins TRBV7-9 to TRBJ1-1, with 7 bases fitting TRBD1. Germline lookup yields CDR1 SEHNR and CDR2 FQNEAQ (reference sequence). The CDR3 covers 15 residues. The V and J ends lost 5 bases and 1 base, in that order; junction bases with no gene match: 7. CDR3 bases: TGTGCCAGCAGCCGAACGACAGGGCGGAACACTGAAGCTTTCTTT. Amino acids: CASSRTTGRNTEAFF.

V is TRBV28 and J is TRBJ2-2, with TRBD1 as a possible D gene (6 bases). CDR1 and CDR2 (germline): MDHEN, SYDVKM. The CDR3 is made up of 17 amino acids. Deletions cut 6 bases from V and 4 bases from J, with 21 bases between. The DNA of the CDR3 is TGTGCCAGCAGACTCACACAGGGTCAAAGGGGCACCGGGGAGCTGTTTTTT. This gives the protein CASRLTQGQRGTGELFF.